This T cell receptor beta chain was sequenced for a study of blood T cell repertoires in COVID-19. On the study more broadly: Sites across the United States, Italy and Spain contributed samples from acute and convalescent COVID-19. T cells, B-cell-depleted T cells, or PBMCs supplied cDNA or gDNA.

This table comes from immunoSEQ multiplex PCR, and its TCRdb copy is limited to in-frame clones, with some not included. The table includes some 250,000 clones, approximately 86% detected once. The V segment lost 6 bases and the J segment 15 bases; nucleotides outside the gene matches: 8. CDR3 length: 11 residues. CDR1 is MNHEY, CDR2 SMNVEV, per germline (reference sequence). The chain joins TRBV27 to TRBJ2-1; 7 nucleotides line up with TRBD1. The sequence was collected from a woman in her 30s who had recovered from COVID-19. Sequencing was done on a sample of peripheral blood. CDR3 sequence (DNA): TGTGCCAGCAGGGACCCACAGGGGTGGTTCTTC. It specifies CASRDPQGWFF.